These 8 T cell receptor beta chains came from one sample sequenced in a study of T cells in localized non-small cell lung cancer. The data were produced by immunoSEQ multiplex PCR, yet TCRdb's version contains in-frame clones alone and is incomplete. This table holds over 15,000 clones, about 83% found once. Specimen: peripheral blood, collected before any cancer treatment. These TCRs come from an older female donor with stage I lung adenocarcinoma.

The chain couples TRBV11-1 to TRBJ1-2; D ambiguous. This CDR3 has 15 residues. V shed 5 bases and J shed 0 bases, with 13 bases lying between them. Germline V gene sequence: CDR1 SGHAT, CDR2 FQDESV (reference sequence). CDR3 DNA: TGTGCCAGCAGCGCAATCATTGGAGCTAACTATGGCTACACCTTC. Amino acid sequence: CASSAIIGANYGYTF. Based on the CDR3 plus reference TRBV11-1 and TRBJ1-2, the full variable domain is EAEVAQSPRYKITEKSQAVAFWCDPISGHATLYWYRQILGQGPELLVQFQDESVVDDSQLPKDRFSAERLKGVDSTLKIQPAELGDSAMYLCASSAIIGANYGYTFGSGTRLTVV.

The chain carries TRBV6-5 and TRBJ1-6; D is ambiguous. The CDR3 is 13 amino acids. Germline V gene lookup returns CDR1 MNHEY and CDR2 SVGAGI. The V and J ends lost 4 bases and 8 bases respectively, with 9 bases between them. This CDR3 reads CASSFIGDSPLHF. The CDR3 coding sequence is TGTGCCAGCAGTTTCATTGGAGATTCACCCCTCCACTTT.

The chain is built from TRBV6-1 and TRBJ2-5, with TRBD2 matching over 12 bases. CDR1 and CDR2 (germline): MNHNS, SASEGT. The CDR3 extends over 16 amino acids. After removal of 2 bases from V and 1 base from J, the junction contained 2 bases not matched to a gene. The CDR3 loop reads CASSELAGGPQETQYF. The DNA of the CDR3 is TGTGCCAGCAGTGAACTAGCGGGGGGGCCCCAAGAGACCCAGTACTTC.

This sequence joins TRBV9 and TRBJ1-1; the D is unclear. The CDR3 length is 13 residues. Germline assignment: CDR1 SGDLS and CDR2 YYNGEE. Between the trimmed V and J ends, which lost 5 bases and 1 base, there was a span of 9 bases. The CDR3 reads CASSADGNTEAFF. In DNA form, the CDR3 reads TGTGCCAGCAGTGCAGACGGGAACACTGAAGCTTTCTTT.

The rearrangement uses TRBV5-4 and TRBJ2-3; TRBD2 matches 10 bases. This CDR3 has 16 residues. V trimming: 4 bases; J trimming: 6 bases; junction bases outside the gene matches: 11. Germline lookup yields CDR1 SGHNT and CDR2 YYREEE (reference sequence). CDR3 DNA: TGTGCCAGCAGCCTCCGAGCGGGGGGGCCTTTGGATACGCAGTATTTT. It codes for CASSLRAGGPLDTQYF.

In DNA form, the CDR3 reads TGTGCCATCCGCAGGGCAGATAATCAGCCCCAGCATTTT. This codes for CAIRRADNQPQHF. V gene TRBV10-3 combines with J gene TRBJ1-5, with a possible D match to TRBD1 (5 bases). V was trimmed by 8 bases and J by 4 bases, leaving 12 bases between them. Germline CDR1 and CDR2: ENHRY and SYGVKD. There are 13 residues in the CDR3.

The V call is TRBV5-6, the J call TRBJ2-7; the D gene is possibly TRBD1 (6 bases). Germline V gives CDR1 SGHDT, CDR2 YYEEEE. CDR3 length: 17 amino acids. V dropped 2 bases and J dropped 0 bases, with 18 bases sitting between them. The CDR3 nucleotides read TGTGCCAGCAGCTTCATTGGTGTCATAGGGGGCTCCTACGAGCAGTACTTC. This translates into CASSFIGVIGGSYEQYF.

The chain is built from TRBV19 and TRBJ2-1; 9 nucleotides agree with TRBD1. V lost 4 bases, J lost 8 bases, and 9 bases stayed unmatched. CDR3 length: 15 residues. CDR1 and CDR2 (germline): LNHDA, SQIVND (reference sequence). The CDR3 DNA reads as TGTGCCAGTAGTACACAGGGGGCGGTAAGCGATGAGCAGTTCTTC. It is translated as CASSTQGAVSDEQFF.